This is a list of T cell receptor beta chains from one sample in a study of OX40 agonist ivuxolimab in advanced cancers. The repertoire was sequenced with immunoSEQ multiplex PCR; TCRdb's copy has only in-frame clones and lacks some. The sample lists about 60,000 clones, roughly 90% seen once, with roughly 0.66% in the top ten. Source: CD4+ or CD8+ T cells sorted from blood, taken in a trial of the OX40 agonist ivuxolimab. The receptor set was obtained from an adult with an advanced solid tumor such as melanoma, head and neck, liver or kidney cancer. Both conserved end residues are part of each CDR3. Fields, in order: J gene, clone size, V gene, CDR3 protein. Some rows mark clone size as missing; the rest say once, few, many or name a class of expanded clone.

j_call: TRBJ2-2
clone_size: -
v_call: TRBV27
cdr3_aa: CASTLSGRYTGELFF

j_call: TRBJ1-5
clone_size: once
v_call: TRBV12-5
cdr3_aa: CASGLDTQERAGQPQHF

j_call: -
clone_size: -
v_call: TRBV19
cdr3_aa: CASSRPRDRGYEQYF

j_call: TRBJ2-1
clone_size: -
v_call: TRBV10-3
cdr3_aa: CAISRTGQTFNEQFF

j_call: TRBJ1-1
clone_size: -
v_call: TRBV9
cdr3_aa: CASSVGGDVSAFF

j_call: TRBJ2-1
clone_size: -
v_call: TRBV28
cdr3_aa: CASRILAGGYNEQFF

j_call: TRBJ1-1
clone_size: -
v_call: TRBV2
cdr3_aa: CASKGDRGSPTEAFF

j_call: TRBJ2-3
clone_size: -
v_call: TRBV19
cdr3_aa: CASSSVGNTQYF

j_call: TRBJ2-1
clone_size: -
v_call: TRBV18
cdr3_aa: CASSLGLFNGEQFF

j_call: TRBJ1-6
clone_size: -
v_call: TRBV6-5
cdr3_aa: CAISGGLGSPLHF

j_call: TRBJ2-7
clone_size: -
v_call: TRBV4-1
cdr3_aa: CASSLREGLPYEQYF

j_call: TRBJ1-1
clone_size: -
v_call: TRBV5-1
cdr3_aa: CASSLANGLKFF

j_call: TRBJ2-1
clone_size: -
v_call: TRBV5-1
cdr3_aa: CASSSGSSYNEQFF

j_call: TRBJ2-2
clone_size: -
v_call: TRBV30
cdr3_aa: CAWRDWDRVNTGELFF

j_call: TRBJ2-6
clone_size: -
v_call: TRBV2
cdr3_aa: CASDGSSGANVLTF

j_call: TRBJ1-2
clone_size: few
v_call: TRBV19
cdr3_aa: CASTSPRTANYGYTF

j_call: TRBJ2-7
clone_size: -
v_call: TRBV30
cdr3_aa: CAWDGPGEQYF

j_call: TRBJ1-3
clone_size: few
v_call: TRBV28
cdr3_aa: CASRLGGSGNTIYF

j_call: TRBJ2-5
clone_size: -
v_call: TRBV5-1
cdr3_aa: CASSLTEQETQYF

j_call: TRBJ2-1
clone_size: -
v_call: TRBV5-1
cdr3_aa: CASSLGGGWNEQFF

j_call: TRBJ2-6
clone_size: -
v_call: TRBV11-2
cdr3_aa: CASSYTSGANVLTF

j_call: TRBJ2-2
clone_size: once
v_call: TRBV29-1
cdr3_aa: CSAVGGQDTGELFF

j_call: TRBJ2-3
clone_size: -
v_call: TRBV27
cdr3_aa: CASSLRTGSTDTQYF

j_call: TRBJ2-7
clone_size: -
v_call: TRBV5-4
cdr3_aa: CASSRASSTYEQYF

j_call: TRBJ1-4
clone_size: once
v_call: TRBV21-1
cdr3_aa: CASTKNRGHEEKLFF

j_call: TRBJ2-2
clone_size: -
v_call: TRBV4-1
cdr3_aa: CASSQGGQGYTGELFF

j_call: TRBJ2-7
clone_size: -
v_call: TRBV7-2
cdr3_aa: CASSLARGVEQYF

j_call: TRBJ1-2
clone_size: once
v_call: TRBV27
cdr3_aa: CASSPGRDGYTF

j_call: TRBJ2-7
clone_size: -
v_call: TRBV5-6
cdr3_aa: CASSYYRAWEYF

j_call: TRBJ2-7
clone_size: once
v_call: TRBV19
cdr3_aa: CASSRFSSPYEQYF

j_call: TRBJ2-3
clone_size: -
v_call: TRBV11-3
cdr3_aa: CASSPRTGGTDTQYF

j_call: TRBJ2-1
clone_size: -
v_call: TRBV7-2
cdr3_aa: CASSLSLADSYNEQFF

j_call: TRBJ2-3
clone_size: -
v_call: TRBV6-5
cdr3_aa: CASRDRVTSTDTQYF

j_call: TRBJ2-4
clone_size: -
v_call: TRBV19
cdr3_aa: CASSIAGERAKNIQYF

j_call: TRBJ2-1
clone_size: medium-sized
v_call: TRBV11-2
cdr3_aa: CASHNYRDSNEQFF

j_call: TRBJ1-3
clone_size: -
v_call: TRBV5-8
cdr3_aa: CASSLLTGGVTIYF

j_call: TRBJ1-4
clone_size: -
v_call: TRBV5-1
cdr3_aa: CASSITGRGTNEKLFF

j_call: TRBJ2-1
clone_size: once
v_call: TRBV30
cdr3_aa: CAWEGAYEQFF

j_call: TRBJ2-2
clone_size: once
v_call: TRBV5-1
cdr3_aa: CASSSNLANTGELFF

j_call: TRBJ2-2
clone_size: -
v_call: TRBV10-1
cdr3_aa: CASSESPAGELFF

j_call: TRBJ2-1
clone_size: -
v_call: TRBV11-2
cdr3_aa: CASSLEVINNEQFF

j_call: TRBJ1-2
clone_size: few
v_call: TRBV28
cdr3_aa: CASSPSTGGRGYTF

j_call: TRBJ2-2
clone_size: -
v_call: TRBV7-9
cdr3_aa: CASSDTAENTGELFF

j_call: TRBJ2-2
clone_size: -
v_call: TRBV15
cdr3_aa: CATSRGGGAGSGELFF

j_call: TRBJ2-1
clone_size: -
v_call: TRBV7-9
cdr3_aa: CASTQVGSQQFF

j_call: TRBJ1-2
clone_size: -
v_call: TRBV4-1
cdr3_aa: CASSQDVLTGLGYTF

j_call: TRBJ2-1
clone_size: -
v_call: TRBV5-1
cdr3_aa: CASSFRKNMAFYNEQFF

j_call: TRBJ2-1
clone_size: -
v_call: TRBV2
cdr3_aa: CASSKSSSYNEQFF

j_call: TRBJ2-3
clone_size: -
v_call: TRBV19
cdr3_aa: CARRSGRFTDTQYF

j_call: TRBJ2-1
clone_size: few
v_call: TRBV18
cdr3_aa: CASSPQREIYEQFF

j_call: TRBJ2-3
clone_size: few
v_call: TRBV5-1
cdr3_aa: CASSAGIDTQYF

j_call: TRBJ2-5
clone_size: -
v_call: TRBV7-9
cdr3_aa: CASSLARQGRETQYF

j_call: TRBJ1-2
clone_size: -
v_call: TRBV10-3
cdr3_aa: CAISVKGDSNTF

j_call: TRBJ2-1
clone_size: -
v_call: TRBV5-1
cdr3_aa: CASSLQGAYNEQFF

j_call: TRBJ2-7
clone_size: -
v_call: TRBV6-5
cdr3_aa: CASSPGTGASEQYF

j_call: TRBJ2-5
clone_size: -
v_call: TRBV7-8
cdr3_aa: CASSLGTEETQYF

j_call: TRBJ1-1
clone_size: -
v_call: TRBV5-6
cdr3_aa: CASSPRYRNTEAFF

j_call: TRBJ1-5
clone_size: -
v_call: TRBV5-1
cdr3_aa: CASSMDSSNQPQHF

j_call: TRBJ2-4
clone_size: -
v_call: TRBV10-2
cdr3_aa: CASSEQGAQNIQYF